The source of this TCR beta chain is a study of T cells in Graves' hyperthyroidism and ophthalmopathy. Uncontrolled infections, other autoimmune diseases, pregnancy or lactation led to exclusion of patients. TCR beta CDR3 region amplification was performed from RNA transcripts. The TCR CDR3 first-round RT-PCR relied on the HTBI primer set. One entry per CDR3 protein results from TCRdb running MiXCR on the multiplex PCR reads. The sample yields about 210,000 distinct CDR3 sequences, more than 15% seen once. This clonotype was counted a single time. The clonotype was recovered from a man between 45 and 60 years old with Graves' hyperthyroidism. The specimen sequenced was blood.

CDR3 coding DNA: TGTGCCAGCAGAGTCCGGGCTAGCGGGAGCGATACGCAGTATTTT. Its protein product is CASRVRASGSDTQYF. The rearrangement joins TRBV2 to TRBJ2-3; 10 bases fit TRBD2. The V segment lost 6 bases and the J segment 6 bases; nucleotides outside the gene matches: 9. CDR1 is SNHLY and CDR2 is FYNNEI in the germline V gene. CDR3 length: 15 residues.